One and the same sample provided the 4 T cell receptor beta chains below, sequenced in a study of OX40 agonist ivuxolimab in advanced cancers. The repertoire was sequenced with immunoSEQ multiplex PCR; TCRdb's copy has only in-frame clones and lacks some. The sample records about 100,000 clones, roughly four fifths being singletons. The material was CD4+ or CD8+ T cells sorted from blood, obtained in a trial of the OX40 agonist ivuxolimab. The origin of the receptors is an adult with an advanced solid tumor such as melanoma, head and neck, liver or kidney cancer.

The CDR3 spells CASGGGDEVEQYF. In nucleotides, the CDR3 is TGTGCCAGCGGGGGGGGCGACGAGGTCGAGCAGTACTTC. The chain recombines TRBV2 with TRBJ2-7; D perhaps matches TRBD2 (7 bases). Trimming cost V 8 bases and J 6 bases, with 17 bases left between them. CDR3 length: 13 amino acids. Germline V CDR1 and CDR2: SNHLY, FYNNEI.

This chain uses TRBV6-1 with TRBJ2-5; D not certain. This CDR3 spans 12 amino acids. The germline V and J ends were trimmed by 5 bases and 2 bases, with 6 bases remaining between them. CDR1 MNHNS and CDR2 SASEGT come from the germline V gene. Here the CDR3 reads CASSPSQETQYF. CDR3 bases: TGTGCCAGCAGTCCGAGTCAAGAGACCCAGTACTTC.

The CDR3 reads CASSPKGGVAAYNEQFF. CDR3 nucleotides: TGTGCCAGCAGTCCTAAAGGGGGCGTGGCGGCCTACAATGAGCAGTTCTTC. The rearrangement joins TRBV7-9 to TRBJ2-1, with 7 positions matching TRBD1. The V and J ends lost 6 bases and 2 bases, in that order; junction bases with no gene match: 13. CDR3 length: 17 residues. Germline CDR1 and CDR2: SEHNR and FQNEAQ (reference sequence).

The V gene is TRBV7-9, the J gene TRBJ1-2, with D unclear. Trimming left V 3 bases short and J 5 bases short, with 13 bases between. The CDR3 has 14 residues. Per the germline V gene, CDR1 is SEHNR and CDR2 is FQNEAQ (reference sequence). CDR3 residues: CASSLADRVYGYTF. In DNA form, the CDR3 reads TGTGCCAGCAGCTTGGCAGATCGGGTTTATGGCTACACCTTC.